This T cell receptor (beta chain) originates from a study of T-cell memory formation after mild COVID-19 (dated by TCRdb to the early 2020s). Some background on the complete study: TCR sequence clusters from the two donors were largely donor specific. In two donors, T-cell clones that expanded and contracted after mild COVID-19 were followed by sequencing TCRalpha and TCRbeta repertoires longitudinally. The cohort comprised two young, previously healthy adult volunteers, one female and one male.

Ficoll-Paque density gradient centrifugation was used to isolate PBMCs. The sample was run on an Illumina NovaSeq 6000. TCRalpha and TCRbeta cDNA libraries were constructed by 5'RACE with constant-segment primers, with sample barcodes and unique molecular identifiers being introduced. RNA was extracted from every sample with Trizol reagent. The libraries were amplified in two PCR steps, and the second step added a second sample barcode and Illumina TruSeq adapters. Sequencing of libraries was performed on an Illumina NovaSeq with 2 x 150 bp paired-end reads. On the authors' methods: With migec v1.2.7, reads were demultiplexed and then collapsed into UMI-guided consensus sequences. With mixcr v2.1.11, UMI consensuses were aligned to TRA and TRB V and J templates and assembled into clonotypes. Expanded or contracted clonotypes were those called significant by both edgeR and NoisET, with noise models trained on biological replicates. For edgeR calls, the cutoffs were a false discovery rate-adjusted p below 0.01 and a log2 fold-change threshold of 1. As an exploratory analysis of dynamics, max-normalized trajectories of the 1000 most abundant clonotypes were examined by PCA with hierarchical clustering. Separately sequenced CD4+ and CD8+ repertoires were used to assign the CD4 or CD8 phenotype of responding clones. Using fastp at Q25 and MiXCR, TCRdb reprocessed the public reads and kept productive beta chains. Each CDR3 protein gets just one entry, which takes the most common genes and DNA from the rows behind it. What appears here as the V and J calls and clone size reflects TCRdb's work, not the paper's. Recorded for this sample are about 140,000 distinct CDR3 sequences; more than 12% of them occurred a single time. Of the sample, around 14% is held by the ten largest clones.

V and J are trimmed by 5 bases and 2 bases, and the gene matches miss 0 bases of the junction. CDR1 and CDR2 are read off the germline V gene as SGHRS and YFSETQ. The CDR3, cysteine through phenylalanine, is 13 amino acids long. The entry retains the CDR3 DNA only, 39 bases that are in frame from base 1. General study outcomes and caveats: SARS-CoV-2 specificity was not confirmed for the second-wave clones peaking on day 37. From day 15 to 85, contracting clones showed balanced CD4/CD8 phenotypes, whereas a second wave of clones that expanded from day 15 to 37 leaned towards CD4+. Contracting CD4+ clones turned up mainly in the CM and EM memory subsets, whereas EMRA was where CD8+ clones were enriched. The detection of some responding clones in pre-infection memory suggests that pre-existing cross-reactive memory T cells joined the SARS-CoV-2 response. The study covered only a couple of mild cases, and larger cohorts including severe cases with pre-infection samples were considered necessary.

Details on this clonotype: Its specific antigen is unknown. Base-call qualities are not available, and no considerably larger clone is one nucleotide away.

The source of this sequence is an adult woman who had mild COVID-19 (a few samples of this study predate the infection). The sample titles of this study are shuffled in the database, so cell type and time point are left out; the donor was told from shared clones. The sequenced sample was PBMCs or a T cell subset sorted from them (not recorded which). Recombination joined TRBV5-1 with TRBJ2-7, with 11 bases in between that match TRBD2. The bases are TGCGCCAGCAGGACTAGCGGGACCTACGAGCAGTACTTC. This is translated as CASRTSGTYEQYF.